Listed below are T cell receptor beta chains from one sample, sequenced in a study of CD8 T cells in acute hepatitis C reinfection. The repertoire was sequenced with immunoSEQ multiplex PCR; TCRdb's copy has only in-frame clones and lacks some. The sample records over 35,000 clones, around nine tenths being singletons. The material sequenced was naive CD8+ T cells from PBMCs. The receptors come from a man aged 25-45 years with chronic hepatitis C. CDR3s include the opening cysteine and the closing phenylalanine or tryptophan. Each record gives: J gene, V gene, clone size, D gene, CDR3 DNA, CDR3 protein. The D gene is left open where the match is weak. Only some rows state a clone size, as once, few, many or a class for expanded clones.

>TRBJ2-3|TRBV5-6|-|-
TGTGCCAGCAGCTACCTTCTGGGGTTAGATACGCAGTATTTT
CASSYLLGLDTQYF
>TRBJ2-1|TRBV6-6|-|-
TGTGCCAGCAGTTCAAACAGGGCTTACTCCTACAATGAGCAGTTCTTC
CASSSNRAYSYNEQFF
>TRBJ1-1|TRBV19|-|-
TGTGCCAGTAGGATCCAAGGGAGCACTGAAGCTTTCTTT
CASRIQGSTEAFF
>TRBJ2-7|TRBV11-2|few|-
TGTGCCAGCAGCCAAGGACCAGGCTCCTACGAGCAGTACTTC
CASSQGPGSYEQYF
>TRBJ1-1|TRBV19|-|-
TGTGCCAGTAGGGACAGTCCCTTCGGCGGCAACACTGAAGCTTTCTTT
CASRDSPFGGNTEAFF
>TRBJ2-1|TRBV9|-|TRBD2
TGTGCCAGCAGCCCGAGAGGTGGGACTAGCGGGGCTTACAATGAGCAGTTCTTC
CASSPRGGTSGAYNEQFF
>TRBJ1-1|TRBV4-2|-|-
TGTGCCAGCAGCCAAGGGGGTTCCCTTATGAACACTGAAGCTTTCTTT
CASSQGGSLMNTEAFF
>TRBJ2-2|TRBV4-3|once|TRBD1
TGCGCCAGCAGAAACGACAGGGTAGCCGGGGAGCTGTTTTTT
CASRNDRVAGELFF
>TRBJ2-1|TRBV5-4|-|-
TGTGCCAGCAGCTGGGGGACCGTCAATGAGCAGTTCTTC
CASSWGTVNEQFF
>TRBJ2-2|TRBV19|-|-
TGTGCCAGTAGTATTCTTGGCGGGGAGCTGTTTTTT
CASSILGGELFF
>TRBJ2-1|TRBV7-6|-|-
TGTGCCAGCAGCCATTTGAGCTCCTACAATGAGCAGTTCTTC
CASSHLSSYNEQFF
>TRBJ1-6|TRBV6-5|-|TRBD1
TGTGCCAGCAGTGACAGGGATCGGTATTCACCCCTCCACTTT
CASSDRDRYSPLHF
>TRBJ2-2|TRBV5-4|few|-
TGTGCCAGTAGGGGATACACCGGGGAGCTGTTTTTT
CASRGYTGELFF
>TRBJ2-3|TRBV21-1|-|-
TGTGCCAGCAGCATATCCACGTTAGATACGCAGTATTTT
CASSISTLDTQYF
>TRBJ2-3|TRBV9|-|TRBD2
TGTGCCAGCAGCTTGGGACTAGCGGGAGCGGCAGATACGCAGTATTTT
CASSLGLAGAADTQYF
>TRBJ2-1|TRBV28|-|-
TGTGCCAGCACCCTGGGCTTGAGCTCCTACAATGAGCAGTTCTTC
CASTLGLSSYNEQFF